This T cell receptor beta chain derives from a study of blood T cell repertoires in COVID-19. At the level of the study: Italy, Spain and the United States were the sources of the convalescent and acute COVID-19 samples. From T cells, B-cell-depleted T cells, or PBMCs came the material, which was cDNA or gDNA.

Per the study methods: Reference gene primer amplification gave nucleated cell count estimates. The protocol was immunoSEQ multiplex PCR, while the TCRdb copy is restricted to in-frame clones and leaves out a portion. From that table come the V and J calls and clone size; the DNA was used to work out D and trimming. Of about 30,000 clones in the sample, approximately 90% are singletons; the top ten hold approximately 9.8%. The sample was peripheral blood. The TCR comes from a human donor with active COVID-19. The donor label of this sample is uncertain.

CDR3 protein: CSVGTGPQAEKLFF. As DNA, the CDR3 is TGCAGCGTTGGGACAGGGCCCCAGGCAGAAAAACTGTTTTTT. V is TRBV29-1 and J is TRBJ1-4; TRBD1 matches at 8 bases. Germline V gives CDR1 SQVTM, CDR2 ANQGSEA. The CDR3 length is 14 residues. The J segment lost 8 bases and the V segment lost 4 bases, leaving 9 bases of the junction unmatched.